A single sample is the source of the 20 T cell receptor beta chains below, sequenced in a study of neurological immune-mediated disorders. TCRdb itself ran the 5' RACE reads through MiXCR, one entry per CDR3 protein. The top ten hold 1.5% to 2% of the sample, which has 77,000 or so distinct CDR3 sequences, under 10% seen once. The sequenced material came from PBMCs. These receptors all come from a man in his fifties in good health.

In this sample, this clonotype turned up many times. The rearrangement uses TRBV28 and TRBJ2-5; D may be TRBD2 (5 bases). In germline, CDR1 is MDHEN, CDR2 SYDVKM. Trimming shortened V by 2 bases and J by 4 bases, and 14 bases separated the two germline ends. The CDR3 runs 15 residues. CDR3 bases: TGTGCCAGCAGTTTAAACGGGAATCAACGAGAGACCCAGTACTTC. It is translated as CASSLNGNQRETQYF.

This clonotype was counted ten times or more. The chain links TRBV5-1 to TRBJ2-3, with 9 bases lining up with TRBD2. The germline gives CDR1 SGHRS, CDR2 YFSETQ. Trimming removed 0 bases from V and 2 bases from J; junction bases left unmatched: 4. The length of the CDR3 is 16 residues. The CDR3 nucleotides are TGCGCCAGCAGCTTGGCCGGACTAGCGTACACAGATACGCAGTATTTT. Its protein product is CASSLAGLAYTDTQYF. Looking up the rest from reference TRBV5-1 and TRBJ2-3 gives the full variable domain: KAGVTQTPRYLIKTRGQQVTLSCSPISGHRSVSWYQQTPGQGLQFLFEYFSETQRNKGNFPGRFSGRQFSNSRSEMNVSTLELGDSALYLCASSLAGLAYTDTQYFGPGTRLTVL.

This chain links TRBV2 with TRBJ2-3; 8 nucleotides line up with TRBD2. CDR1 is SNHLY, CDR2 FYNNEI, per germline. The CDR3 is made up of 14 amino acids. V lost 6 bases and J lost 3; bases outside the gene matches: 5. The CDR3 DNA sequence: TGTGCCAGCAGGCCGGGACTAGTGACAGATACGCAGTATTTT. It encodes CASRPGLVTDTQYF. Using reference TRBV2 and TRBJ2-3 for the parts outside the CDR3, the full variable domain is EPEVTQTPSHQVTQMGQEVILRCVPISNHLYFYWYRQILGQKVEFLVSFYNNEISEKSEIFDDQFSVERPDGSNFTLKIRSTKLEDSAMYFCASRPGLVTDTQYFGPGTRLTVL.

The sample holds one count of this clonotype. This chain links TRBV5-1 with TRBJ2-1; 8 positions match TRBD2. V lost 0 bases to trimming and J lost 0 bases; unmatched junction nucleotides: 14. Germline CDR1 and CDR2: SGHRS and YFSETQ. The CDR3 is 20 amino acids. The DNA for the CDR3 is TGCGCCAGCAGCTTGGCCGGACTAGCTGGGGGGCTGACCTCCTACAATGAGCAGTTCTTC. Translated, it gives CASSLAGLAGGLTSYNEQFF.

The J gene is TRBJ1-1, the V gene TRBV5-5; D may be TRBD1 (6 bases). The V gene's germline CDR1 is SGHKS and CDR2 YYEKEE (reference sequence). This CDR3 has 13 residues. Trimming removed 3 bases from V and 3 bases from J, with 9 bases in between. CDR3 amino acids: CASSWDTDTEAFF. The DNA for the CDR3 is TGTGCCAGCAGCTGGGACACGGACACTGAAGCTTTCTTT.

The rearrangement links TRBV11-3 to TRBJ2-3; D is undetermined. Per the germline V gene, CDR1 is SGHNT and CDR2 is YENEEA. The CDR3 has 13 residues. The V gene lost 4 bases and the J gene lost 5 bases, with 10 bases spanning the gap. The CDR3 loop reads CASSSTYKDTQYF. CDR3 DNA sequence: TGTGCCAGCAGCTCCACCTACAAAGATACGCAGTATTTT.

This clonotype came up many times. The V gene is TRBV4-2, the J gene TRBJ2-3, with D tentatively TRBD2 (7 bases). The CDR3 has 16 residues. In germline, CDR1 is LGHNA, CDR2 YNFKEQ. Trimming cost V 4 bases and J 1 base, with 15 bases left between them. The CDR3 sequence: CASSLRLGGGTDTQYF. CDR3 in DNA: TGTGCCAGCAGCCTACGACTAGGGGGGGGCACAGATACGCAGTATTTT.

This clonotype was found many times. CDR3 nucleotide sequence: TGCAGTCTGGAGCGGTGGACCGGGGAGCTGTTTTTT. Its protein is CSLERWTGELFF. The chain is built from TRBV20-1 and TRBJ2-2; the D gene is possibly TRBD2 (5 bases). The CDR3 loop spans 12 amino acids. V gave up 8 bases and J gave up 5 bases, with 12 bases separating them. Germline CDR1 is DFQATT and CDR2 is SNEGSKA (reference sequence).

This sequence joins TRBV7-9 and TRBJ2-6; weak D call: TRBD1 (5 bases). Per germline, CDR1 SEHNR and CDR2 FQNEAQ (reference sequence). Trimming took 4 bases from V and 13 from J, leaving 23 bases between them. CDR3 size: 16 residues. The CDR3 bases are TGTGCCAGCAGCTCCGGACACCCCTCTGGGGCAAAAGTCCTGACTTTC. This encodes CASSSGHPSGAKVLTF.

The genes are TRBV20-1 and TRBJ2-1; 8 nucleotides align to TRBD2. The germline CDR1 and CDR2 sequences are DFQATT and SNEGSKA (reference sequence). CDR3 length: 18 amino acids. V was clipped by 3 bases and J by 0 bases; unmatched bases: 13. The CDR3 coding sequence is TGCAGTGCTAGTGGGACTAGAGGGGGGCCGAGCTCCTACAATGAGCAGTTCTTC. Its translation: CSASGTRGGPSSYNEQFF.

The chain employs TRBV29-1 and TRBJ1-2, with D unresolved. CDR1 SQVTM and CDR2 ANQGSEA come from the germline V gene. V lost 3 bases and J 5 bases, leaving 13 bases between the germline ends. This CDR3 is 13 amino acids long. The CDR3 sequence is CSVETWSSYGYTF. CDR3 bases: TGCAGCGTTGAGACATGGAGCTCGTATGGCTACACCTTC.

This clonotype was detected ten times or more. The chain links TRBV14 to TRBJ2-5; D unclear. Looked up from germline, CDR1 is SGHDN and CDR2 is FVKESK. Trimming left V 2 bases short and J 4 bases short, with 5 bases between. The CDR3 runs to 12 residues. The CDR3 loop reads CASSQNRETQYF. The CDR3 DNA follows: TGTGCCAGCAGCCAAAACAGAGAGACCCAGTACTTC.

This clonotype was seen repeatedly, ten times or more. The rearrangement links TRBV18 to TRBJ2-5, with 8 bases fitting TRBD2. Germline CDR1 and CDR2: KGHSH and LQKENI. The CDR3 totals 14 residues. V lost 7 bases to trimming and J lost 4 bases; unmatched junction nucleotides: 8. DNA of the CDR3: TGTGCCAGCTTCAGCGGGAGAGTAGGAGAGACCCAGTACTTC. Its protein is CASFSGRVGETQYF.

The count of this clonotype is one. The chain joins TRBV20-1 to TRBJ2-3; TRBD1 agrees at 12 bases. CDR1 and CDR2 (germline): DFQATT, SNEGSKA (reference sequence). V lost 5 bases and J lost 5; bases outside the gene matches: 8. This CDR3 comprises 15 residues. CDR3 sequence: CSAPRRDRGQDTQYF. The CDR3 DNA follows: TGCAGTGCTCCACGCCGGGACAGGGGGCAAGATACGCAGTATTTT.

This clonotype was counted ten times or more. The V call is TRBV5-1, the J call TRBJ2-3; 7 bases are shared with TRBD1. V gave up 4 bases and J gave up 3 bases; unmatched junction bases: 8. CDR1 is SGHRS, CDR2 YFSETQ, per germline. The CDR3 is 15 residues long. The chain's CDR3 is CASSLTGVYTDTQYF. CDR3 nucleotides: TGCGCCAGCAGCCTTACAGGGGTTTATACAGATACGCAGTATTTT.

This clonotype showed up many times. The rearrangement links TRBV3-1 to TRBJ1-6; tentative D call: TRBD1 (6 bases). Trimming removed 3 bases from V and 9 bases from J, with 12 bases in between. Per the germline V gene, CDR1 is LGHDT and CDR2 is YNNKEL (reference sequence). CDR3 length: 14 residues. CDR3 amino acids: CASSHQQGGSPLHF. Written as DNA, the CDR3 is TGTGCCAGCAGCCATCAACAGGGTGGTTCACCCCTCCACTTT.

At least ten counts were recorded for this clonotype. The CDR3: CASSQISGPMNTEAFF. The CDR3 bases are TGCGCCAGCAGCCAGATATCGGGGCCAATGAACACTGAAGCTTTCTTT. V gene TRBV5-1 combines with J gene TRBJ1-1, with D perhaps matching TRBD1 (5 bases). CDR3 length: 16 residues. With 4 bases removed from V and 0 bases from J, the gap between germline ends came to 16 bases. Germline CDR1 is SGHRS and CDR2 is YFSETQ.

This clonotype was found many times. The chain recombines TRBV12-3 or TRBV12-4 with TRBJ1-1; a possible D gene is TRBD1 (6 bases). The CDR3 runs to 12 residues. Trimming took off 6 bases at V and 7 bases at J, with 12 bases between the two ends. CDR3 protein: CASSRRRGEAFF. The CDR3, as DNA: TGTGCCAGCAGCCGTCGCAGGGGTGAAGCTTTCTTT.

The sample holds many counts of this clonotype. The chain links TRBV20-1 to TRBJ2-5, with TRBD2 matching over 9 bases. CDR3 length: 14 amino acids. V lost 3 bases to trimming and J lost 5 bases; unmatched junction nucleotides: 7. The germline CDR1 and CDR2 sequences are DFQATT and SNEGSKA (reference sequence). The CDR3 nucleotides read TGCAGTGCTAGCGCGGCGGGAGGGCCGGAGACCCAGTACTTC. Residues: CSASAAGGPETQYF.

This clonotype was found many times. The chain carries TRBV7-2 and TRBJ1-2; the D gene is possibly TRBD1 (5 bases). The V end was cut by 5 bases, the J end by 3 bases, with 13 bases between. This CDR3 comprises 14 residues. Germline loops: CDR1 SGHTA, CDR2 FQGNSA. The CDR3 reads CASSPRDPYYGYTF. For the CDR3, the DNA is TGTGCCAGCAGCCCCCGGGACCCCTACTATGGCTACACCTTC.